Reported below is one T cell receptor beta chain. The antigen is undetermined. This sample was taken from a study of T-cell memory formation after mild COVID-19. Overall study findings and caveats: The SARS-CoV-2 specificity of second-wave clones reaching peak at day 37 remained unverified. Clones contracting over day 15 to 85 were CD4/CD8 balanced, with later expanders leaning CD4+.

One entry per CDR3 protein, called by TCRdb with MiXCR from the 5' RACE reads. The data show 450,000 to 700,000 distinct CDR3 sequences, roughly 17% seen once. CDR1 and CDR2 from the germline V gene are SGHTA and FQGNSA. V was pared by 7 bases and J by 5 bases, with 13 bases of the junction left unmatched. This CDR3 spans 16 amino acids. What was sequenced was PBMCs or a T cell subset sorted from them (not recorded which). The TCR sequence derives from an adult woman who had mild COVID-19 (a few samples of this study predate the infection). Cell type and time point are not known. The chain carries TRBV7-2 and TRBJ2-1; the match to TRBD2 covers 8 bases. The chain's CDR3 is CASIIIGGGTDNEQFF. CDR3 bases: TGTGCCAGCATCATCATAGGCGGGGGGACCGACAATGAGCAGTTCTTC.